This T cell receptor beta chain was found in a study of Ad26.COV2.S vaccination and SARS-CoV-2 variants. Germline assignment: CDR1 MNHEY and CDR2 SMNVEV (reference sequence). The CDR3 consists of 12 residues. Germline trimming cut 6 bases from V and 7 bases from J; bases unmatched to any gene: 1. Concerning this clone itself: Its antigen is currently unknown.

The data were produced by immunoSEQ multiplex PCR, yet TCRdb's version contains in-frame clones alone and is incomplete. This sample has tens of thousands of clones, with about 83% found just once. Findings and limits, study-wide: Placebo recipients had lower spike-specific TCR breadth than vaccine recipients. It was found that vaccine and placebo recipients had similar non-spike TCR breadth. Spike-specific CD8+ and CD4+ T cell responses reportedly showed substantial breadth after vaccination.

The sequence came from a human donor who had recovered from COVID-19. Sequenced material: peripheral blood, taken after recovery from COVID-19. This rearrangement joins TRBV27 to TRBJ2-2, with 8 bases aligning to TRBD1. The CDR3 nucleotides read TGTGCCAGCAGCGGACAGGGCGGGGAGCTGTTTTTT. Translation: CASSGQGGELFF.